This TCR beta chain stems from a study of cytomegalovirus exposure and HLA in healthy donors. V shed 6 bases and J shed 3 bases, with 9 bases lying between them. The CDR3 spans 14 residues. Germline V CDR1 and CDR2: MDHEN, SYDVKM. The PCR was carried out with 60 Vbeta primers and 13 Jbeta primers. Profiling relied on immunoSEQ multiplex PCR, and the TCRdb table lists in-frame clones only, not all of them. The sample has 180,000 or so clones, more than 70% seen once; the top ten hold about 7.6%. The source is a woman in her thirties or forties in good health and CMV-seropositive. Sequencing was carried out using PBMCs. The chain recombines TRBV28 with TRBJ1-6; D is possibly TRBD1 (6 bases). The CDR3 spells CASSPDSYNSPLHF. CDR3 coding DNA: TGTGCCAGCAGCCCGGACAGCTATAATTCACCCCTCCACTTT. Full variable domain (rest looked up from reference TRBV28 and TRBJ1-6): DVKVTQSSRYLVKRTGEKVFLECVQDMDHENMFWYRQDPGLGLRLIYFSYDVKMKEKGDIPEGYSVSREKKERFSLILESASTNQTSMYLCASSPDSYNSPLHFGNGTRLTVT.